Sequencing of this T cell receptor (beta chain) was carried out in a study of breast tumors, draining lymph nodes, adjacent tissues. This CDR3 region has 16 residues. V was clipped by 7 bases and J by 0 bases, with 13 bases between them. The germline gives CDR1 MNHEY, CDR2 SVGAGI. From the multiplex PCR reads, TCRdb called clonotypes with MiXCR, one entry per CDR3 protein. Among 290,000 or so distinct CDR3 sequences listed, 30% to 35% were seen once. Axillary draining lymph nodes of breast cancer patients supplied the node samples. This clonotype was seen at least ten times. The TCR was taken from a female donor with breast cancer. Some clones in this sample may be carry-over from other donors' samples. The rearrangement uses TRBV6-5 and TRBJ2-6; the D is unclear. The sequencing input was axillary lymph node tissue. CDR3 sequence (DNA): TGTGCCAGCACTCCTACGGGTGGCTCTGGGGCCAACGTCCTGACTTTC. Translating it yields CASTPTGGSGANVLTF.